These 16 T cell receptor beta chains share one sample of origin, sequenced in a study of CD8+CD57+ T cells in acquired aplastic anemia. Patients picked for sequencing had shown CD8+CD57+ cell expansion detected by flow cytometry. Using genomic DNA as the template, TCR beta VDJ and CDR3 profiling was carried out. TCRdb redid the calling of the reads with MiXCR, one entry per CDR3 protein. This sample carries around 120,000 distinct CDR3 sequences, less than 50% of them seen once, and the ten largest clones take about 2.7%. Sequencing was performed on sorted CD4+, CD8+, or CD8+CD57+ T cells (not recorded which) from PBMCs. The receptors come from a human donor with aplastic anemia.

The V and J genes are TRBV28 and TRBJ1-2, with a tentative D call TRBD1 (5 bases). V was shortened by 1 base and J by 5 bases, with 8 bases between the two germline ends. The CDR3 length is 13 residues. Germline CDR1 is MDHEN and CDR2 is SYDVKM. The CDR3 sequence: CASSLSGGYGYTF. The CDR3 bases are TGTGCCAGCAGTTTATCGGGGGGTTATGGCTACACCTTC.

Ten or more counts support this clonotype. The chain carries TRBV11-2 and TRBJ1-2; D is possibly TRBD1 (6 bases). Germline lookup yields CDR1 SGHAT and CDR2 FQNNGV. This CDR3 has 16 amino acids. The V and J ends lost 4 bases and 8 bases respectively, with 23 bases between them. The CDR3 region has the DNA TGTGCCAGCAGCTCGAATAGGGGGGACCGCGGAAGAGGCTACACCTTC. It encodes CASSSNRGDRGRGYTF.

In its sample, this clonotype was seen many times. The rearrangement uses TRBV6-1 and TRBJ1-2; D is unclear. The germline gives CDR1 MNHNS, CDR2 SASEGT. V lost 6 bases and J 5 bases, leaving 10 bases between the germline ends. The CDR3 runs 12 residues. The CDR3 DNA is TGTGCCAGCAGAGAGAGCCTATATGGCTACACCTTC. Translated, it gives CASRESLYGYTF.

The CDR3 DNA is TGTGCCAGCAGAAACACAGGGTTGGAAAAACTGTTTTTT. Protein product: CASRNTGLEKLFF. This chain connects TRBV6-6 to TRBJ1-4, with a possible D match to TRBD1 (6 bases). V lost 6 bases and J 8 bases, leaving 13 bases between the germline ends. The CDR3 runs 13 residues. CDR1 is MNHNY, CDR2 SVGAGI, per germline (reference sequence).

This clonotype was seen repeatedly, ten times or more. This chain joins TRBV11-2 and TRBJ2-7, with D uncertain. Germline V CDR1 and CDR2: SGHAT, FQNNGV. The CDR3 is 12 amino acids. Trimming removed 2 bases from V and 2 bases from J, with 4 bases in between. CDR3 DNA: TGTGCCAGCAGCTTATCCCCCTACGAGCAGTACTTC. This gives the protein CASSLSPYEQYF.

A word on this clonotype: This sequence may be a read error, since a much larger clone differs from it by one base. The CDR3 is CVSSRGLKGEQYV. The CDR3 DNA reads as TGTGTCAGCAGCCGCGGTCTTAAGGGGGAGCAGTACGTC. The chain employs TRBV3-1 and TRBJ2-7; D perhaps matches TRBD1 (5 bases). This CDR3 has 13 amino acids. Germline V lookup: CDR1 LGHDT, CDR2 YNNKEL (reference sequence).

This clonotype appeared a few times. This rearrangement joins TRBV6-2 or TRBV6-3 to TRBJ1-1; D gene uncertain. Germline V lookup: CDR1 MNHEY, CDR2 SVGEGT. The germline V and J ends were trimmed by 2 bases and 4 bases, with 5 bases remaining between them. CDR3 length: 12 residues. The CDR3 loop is CASSYRFTEAFF. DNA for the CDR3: TGTGCCAGCAGTTACCGATTCACTGAAGCTTTCTTT.

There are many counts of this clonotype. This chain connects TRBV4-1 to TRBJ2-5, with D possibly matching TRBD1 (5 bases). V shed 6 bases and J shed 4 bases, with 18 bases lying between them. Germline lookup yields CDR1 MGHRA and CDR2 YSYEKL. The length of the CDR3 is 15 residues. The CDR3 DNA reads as TGCGCCAGCAGTGAAGGGGAAGGACCCCGAGAGACCCAGTACTTC. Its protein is CASSEGEGPRETQYF.

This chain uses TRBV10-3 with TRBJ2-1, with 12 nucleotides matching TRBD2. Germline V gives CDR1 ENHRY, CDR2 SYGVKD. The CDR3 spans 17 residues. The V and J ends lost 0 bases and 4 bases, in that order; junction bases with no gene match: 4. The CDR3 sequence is CAISESPSGRAYNEQFF. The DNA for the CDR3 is TGTGCCATCAGTGAGTCCCCTAGCGGGAGGGCTTACAATGAGCAGTTCTTC.

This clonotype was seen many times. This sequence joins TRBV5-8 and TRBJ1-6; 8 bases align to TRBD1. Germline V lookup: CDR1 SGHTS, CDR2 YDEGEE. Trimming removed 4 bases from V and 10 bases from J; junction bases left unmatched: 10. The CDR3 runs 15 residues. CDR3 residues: CASSPGQGLISPLHF. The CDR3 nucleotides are TGTGCCAGCAGCCCTGGACAGGGTTTAATCTCACCCCTCCACTTT. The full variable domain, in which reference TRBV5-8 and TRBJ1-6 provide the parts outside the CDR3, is EAGVTQSPTHLIKTRGQQATLRCSPISGHTSVYWYQQALGLGLQFLLWYDEGEERNRGNFPPRFSGRQFPNYSSELNVNALELEDSALYLCASSPGQGLISPLHFGNGTRLTVT.

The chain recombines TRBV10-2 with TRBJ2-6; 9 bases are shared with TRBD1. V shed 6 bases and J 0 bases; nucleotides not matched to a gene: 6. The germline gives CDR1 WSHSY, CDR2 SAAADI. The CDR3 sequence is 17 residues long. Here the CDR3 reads CASRTGTGPSGANVLTF. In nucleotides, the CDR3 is TGCGCCAGCAGAACCGGGACAGGGCCCTCTGGGGCCAACGTCCTGACTTTC.

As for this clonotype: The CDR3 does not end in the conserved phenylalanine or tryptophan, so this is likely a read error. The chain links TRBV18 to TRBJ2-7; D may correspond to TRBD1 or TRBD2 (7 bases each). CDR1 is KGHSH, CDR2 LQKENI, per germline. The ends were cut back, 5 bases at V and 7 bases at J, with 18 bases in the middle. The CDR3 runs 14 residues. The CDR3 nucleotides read TGTGCCAGCTCATCGACTTACCAGGGGGGGGAGCAGTACCTC. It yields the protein CASSSTYQGGEQYL.

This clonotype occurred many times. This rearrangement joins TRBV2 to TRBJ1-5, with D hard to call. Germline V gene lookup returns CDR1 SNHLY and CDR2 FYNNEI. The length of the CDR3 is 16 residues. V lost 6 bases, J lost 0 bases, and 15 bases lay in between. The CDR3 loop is CASSPPHVVSNQPQHF. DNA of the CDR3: TGTGCCAGCAGCCCTCCCCATGTAGTTAGCAATCAGCCCCAGCATTTT.

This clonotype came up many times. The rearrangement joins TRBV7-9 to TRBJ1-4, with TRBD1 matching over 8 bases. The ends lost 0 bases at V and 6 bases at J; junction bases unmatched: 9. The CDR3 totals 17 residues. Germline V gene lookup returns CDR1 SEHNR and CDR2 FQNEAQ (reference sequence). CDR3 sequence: CASSLAVPGQEYEKLFF. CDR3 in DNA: TGTGCCAGCAGCTTAGCGGTACCGGGACAGGAATATGAAAAACTGTTTTTT.

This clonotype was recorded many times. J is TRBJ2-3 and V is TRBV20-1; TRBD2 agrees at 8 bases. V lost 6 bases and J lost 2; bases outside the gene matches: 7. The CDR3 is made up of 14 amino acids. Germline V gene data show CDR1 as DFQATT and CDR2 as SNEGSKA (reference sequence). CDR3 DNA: TGCAGTGCCGCACGCGGGGGGCCCACAGATACGCAGTATTTT. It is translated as CSAARGGPTDTQYF.

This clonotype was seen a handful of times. The CDR3 nucleotides are TGTGCCAGCAGCGGGACAGTAACATACGAGCAGTACTTC. Its translation is CASSGTVTYEQYF. The rearrangement links TRBV7-9 to TRBJ2-7; 7 bases match TRBD1. The CDR3 has 13 amino acids. Per the germline V gene, CDR1 is SEHNR and CDR2 is FQNEAQ (reference sequence). V dropped 5 bases and J dropped 4; count of bases not matched to a gene: 5.